This TCR beta chain was recorded in a study of T cells in Graves' hyperthyroidism and ophthalmopathy. This clonotype was counted ten times or more. Trimming cost V 0 bases and J 0 bases, with 17 bases left between them. The germline CDR1 and CDR2 sequences are SGHRS and YFSETQ. CDR3 length equals 18 residues. Regions amplified from RNA transcripts were the TCR beta CDR3 regions. During a first-round RT-PCR of the TCR CDR3, the HTBI primer set was used. MiXCR was run by TCRdb on the multiplex PCR reads, yielding one entry per CDR3 protein. The sample consists of more than 650,000 distinct CDR3 sequences, around 15% of them appearing once. It was uncontrolled infection, other autoimmune disease, pregnancy or lactation that excluded patients. The diagnoses drew upon clinical symptoms, serum thyroxine and TRAb, thyroid ultrasound and orbital computed tomography.

The chain combines TRBV5-1 with TRBJ2-3; D is possibly TRBD2 (5 bases). Sequencing was performed on blood. The source is a woman younger than 35 with Graves' hyperthyroidism. The CDR3 is CASSLDGIYDQSTDTQYF. The CDR3 DNA follows: TGCGCCAGCAGCTTGGACGGGATTTACGACCAGAGCACAGATACGCAGTATTTT.